This is a list of T cell receptor beta chains from one sample in a study of early T cells in non-severe SARS-CoV-2 infection. TCRdb re-called the 5' RACE reads with MiXCR, one entry per CDR3 protein. Of some 45,000 distinct CDR3 sequences in the sample, around 4% are singletons; the top ten hold about 6%. Material: whole blood. The receptors were gathered from an adult who was a healthcare worker with PCR-confirmed SARS-CoV-2 infection or an uninfected control (not recorded which). Each CDR3 is given with its conserved first and last residue. Each record gives: D gene, V gene, J gene, clone size, CDR3 DNA, CDR3 protein. D genes are given only for firm matches. Size values are once, few and many counts, or a class for expanded clones, and some rows have none.

TRBD2,TRBV24-1,TRBJ2-1,many,TGTGCCACCAGCTCCCTTCGGAGCGGGAGCAGGGGAGAGCAGTTCTTC,CATSSLRSGSRGEQFF
TRBD1,TRBV18,TRBJ1-6,.,TGTGCCAGCTCACGGAGTCAGGGGACAGGGAATTCACCCCTCCACTTT,CASSRSQGTGNSPLHF
.,TRBV12-3/TRBV12-4,TRBJ2-1,many,TGTGCCAGCAGCCAATCTTGGACAGCTCTGGGGGCTAGGAATGAGCAGTTCTTC,CASSQSWTALGARNEQFF
TRBD2,TRBV20-1,TRBJ2-1,many,TGCAGTGCTCCCCGGGGACTAGCGGCTGACAATGAGCAGTTCTTC,CSAPRGLAADNEQFF
.,TRBV7-8,TRBJ2-7,few,TGTGCCAGCAGCCCAGAGGGCAGCTCCTACGAGCAGTACTTC,CASSPEGSSYEQYF
.,TRBV3-1,TRBJ2-7,.,TGTGCCAGCAGCCCAGACTTCTACGAGCAGTACTTC,CASSPDFYEQYF
.,TRBV11-2,TRBJ2-1,few,TGTGCCAGCAGCTTAGCCTACAATGAGCAGTTCTTC,CASSLAYNEQFF
.,TRBV7-6,TRBJ1-1,many,TGTGCCAGCAGCCAGAATGGGGTTGAAGCTTTCTTT,CASSQNGVEAFF
TRBD2,TRBV9,TRBJ2-1,many,TGTGCCAGCAGCGCGACTAGCGGCAACAATGAGCAGTTCTTC,CASSATSGNNEQFF
.,TRBV7-6,TRBJ2-3,few,TGTGCCAGCAGCTCCGGTACAATCACCACAGATACGCAGTATTTT,CASSSGTITTDTQYF
TRBD2,TRBV19,TRBJ2-1,many,TGTGCCAGTAGGCCTAGCGGGGACTACAATGAGCAGTTCTTC,CASRPSGDYNEQFF
TRBD1,TRBV29-1,TRBJ2-5,many,TGCAGCGTGGACAGGGATTACCAAGAGACCCAGTACTTC,CSVDRDYQETQYF
.,TRBV5-8,TRBJ1-4,many,TGTGCCAGCAGCCTACAGGACTTGGTGGAGAAACTGTTTTTT,CASSLQDLVEKLFF
.,TRBV29-1,TRBJ2-1,few,TGCAGCGTTCTTGAGGCAGTAGGCGGTGAGCAGTTCTTC,CSVLEAVGGEQFF
.,TRBV7-2,TRBJ2-5,many,TGTGCCAGCAGCTTGGGGGAAGAGACCCAGTACTTC,CASSLGEETQYF
.,TRBV28,TRBJ2-5,many,TGTGCCAGCAGAGATGGTCAAGGGGCATGGGAGACCCAGTACTTC,CASRDGQGAWETQYF
.,TRBV19,TRBJ2-7,many,TGTGCCAGTAGTATAAAGGGGACCTACGAGCAGTACTTC,CASSIKGTYEQYF
.,TRBV20-1,TRBJ2-1,many,TGCAGTGCTAGTCCAGGCTCCTACAATGAGCAGTTCTTC,CSASPGSYNEQFF
.,TRBV19,TRBJ1-5,.,TGTGCCAGTAGTCTTACAGGGTTTCAGCCCCAGCATTTT,CASSLTGFQPQHF
TRBD2,TRBV20-1,TRBJ2-3,many,TGCAGTGCTTTGCGGGAGCCAGATACGCAGTATTTT,CSALREPDTQYF
TRBD2,TRBV4-1,TRBJ2-1,few,TGCGCCAGCAGCCACTTGACTAGCGGGATAAACAATGAGCAGTTCTTC,CASSHLTSGINNEQFF
.,TRBV12-3/TRBV12-4,TRBJ2-3,many,TGTGCCAGCAGTTTAGGGGACGGCAGGGATACGCAGTATTTT,CASSLGDGRDTQYF
.,TRBV6-1,TRBJ1-2,many,TGTGCCAGCAGTGGGGCTTGGCGCTACACCTTC,CASSGAWRYTF
.,TRBV7-3,TRBJ2-4,few,TGTGCCAGCAGCTTAGGTACCAGGGACATTCAGTACTTC,CASSLGTRDIQYF
.,TRBV3-2,TRBJ2-7,.,TGTGCCAGCAGCCATTCGACAGGGGGGTACGAGCAGTACTTC,CASSHSTGGYEQYF
.,TRBV20-1,TRBJ1-2,few,TGCAGTGCCTCAGAACCCGGGGGTACAGGCTACACCTTC,CSASEPGGTGYTF
.,TRBV7-2,TRBJ2-3,few,TGTGCCAGCAGCTTCGGCGGGATCACAGATACGCAGTATTTT,CASSFGGITDTQYF
.,TRBV20-1,TRBJ1-3,many,TGCAGTGTCCTCAATTCACGTGGGGACTCTGGAAACACCATATATTTT,CSVLNSRGDSGNTIYF
TRBD2,TRBV6-4,TRBJ2-1,many,TGTGCCAGCACTAGCGGGAGAGACTCCTACAATGAGCAGTTCTTC,CASTSGRDSYNEQFF
TRBD1,TRBV29-1,TRBJ1-3,.,TGCAGCGTTGGACAGGGCTCTGGAAACACCATATATTTT,CSVGQGSGNTIYF
.,TRBV24-1,TRBJ2-2,many,TGTGCCACCACAGAGCCCTACAAACTCGGAATCGGGGAGCTGTTTTTT,CATTEPYKLGIGELFF
.,TRBV7-3,TRBJ2-2,many,TGTGCCAGCAGCCGTGGACTCAACACCGGGGAGCTGTTTTTT,CASSRGLNTGELFF